A selection of T cell receptor beta chains follows, all from one sample in a study of T cells in localized non-small cell lung cancer. Clones were sequenced by immunoSEQ multiplex PCR, and TCRdb holds only the in-frame ones, with some missing. This sample has about 35,000 clones, with around 93% found just once. The sequenced sample was peripheral blood mononuclear cells, obtained before any cancer treatment. The source is a female donor over 55 with stage II lung adenocarcinoma. The conserved cysteine and the conserved F or W are not part of the CDR3 here.

CDR3 protein | V gene
ASSFSGSAEQF | TRBV7-2
ASSQAGTSVYNEQF | TRBV11-2
ASSSIGTLNQPQH | TRBV28
ATSREGGYEQY | TRBV15
ASSTDSQTYNEQF | TRBV9
ASGLAGADTQY | TRBV30
ASSPPSGTSGRTDTQY | TRBV18
AWEIRSGPRDTQY | TRBV30
ASSLTSASGGSTDTQY | TRBV11-2
ASSDPSRSSSQPQH | TRBV2
ASSSGTGAPYEQY | TRBV7-6
ASSLGGHVGQF | TRBV28
ASSNRDTFSGNTIY | TRBV9
ASSLGEEISYEQY | TRBV7-2
ASLDSHQPQH | TRBV28
SFISPVAYEQY | TRBV29-1
ASSSHGRNYGYT | TRBV28
ASSLGRAITEAF | TRBV11-2
ASSILSAPGQQY | TRBV7-9
ASSLSGGAVDTQY | TRBV7-2
ASSVGASNQPQH | TRBV9
ASSRGGGSSYNEQF | TRBV11-2
ASSMAGGVTEAF | TRBV19
ASSLEVPRATNYGYT | TRBV18
ASSEELNTYSNQPQH | TRBV6-1
ASSQDVGELF | TRBV4-2
ASTLRSGGDNEQF | TRBV6-1
ASSLMPGDQETQY | TRBV2
ASQAQGNYGYT | TRBV6-1
ASSDGGRDYEQY | TRBV7-2
ASSNRDRIYEQY | TRBV4-3
ASSLEAVTGELF | TRBV5-1